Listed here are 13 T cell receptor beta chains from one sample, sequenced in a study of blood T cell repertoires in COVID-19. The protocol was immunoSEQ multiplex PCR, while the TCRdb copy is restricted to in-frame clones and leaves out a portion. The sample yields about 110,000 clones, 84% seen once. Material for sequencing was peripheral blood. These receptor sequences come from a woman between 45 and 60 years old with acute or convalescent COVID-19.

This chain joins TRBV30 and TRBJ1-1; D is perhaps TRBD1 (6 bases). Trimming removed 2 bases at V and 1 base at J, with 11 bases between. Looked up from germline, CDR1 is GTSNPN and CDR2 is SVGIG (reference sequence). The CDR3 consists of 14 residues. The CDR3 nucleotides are TGTGCCTGGAGTTTCACAGGGCGGAACACTGAAGCTTTCTTT. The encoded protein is CAWSFTGRNTEAFF.

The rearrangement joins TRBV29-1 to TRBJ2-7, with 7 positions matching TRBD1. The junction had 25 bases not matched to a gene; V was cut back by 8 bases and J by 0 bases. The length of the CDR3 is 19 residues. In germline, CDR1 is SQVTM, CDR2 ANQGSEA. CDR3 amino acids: CSSLDQLPEGAQASYEQYF. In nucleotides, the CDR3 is TGCAGCTCCTTGGACCAATTACCCGAGGGGGCTCAGGCCTCCTACGAGCAGTACTTC.

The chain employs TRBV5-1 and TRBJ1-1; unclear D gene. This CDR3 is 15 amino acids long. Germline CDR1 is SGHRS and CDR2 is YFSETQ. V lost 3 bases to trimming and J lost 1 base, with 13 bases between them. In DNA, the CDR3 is TGCGCCAGCAGCTCCATTACGTCCGGGAACACTGAAGCTTTCTTT. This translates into CASSSITSGNTEAFF.

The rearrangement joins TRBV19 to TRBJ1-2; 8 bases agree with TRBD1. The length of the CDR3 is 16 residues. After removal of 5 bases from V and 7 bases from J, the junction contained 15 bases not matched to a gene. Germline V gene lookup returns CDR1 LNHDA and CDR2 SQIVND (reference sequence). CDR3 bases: TGTGCCAGTAGTCCCACAGGACAGGGTTGGCGGTCTGGCTACACCTTC. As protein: CASSPTGQGWRSGYTF.

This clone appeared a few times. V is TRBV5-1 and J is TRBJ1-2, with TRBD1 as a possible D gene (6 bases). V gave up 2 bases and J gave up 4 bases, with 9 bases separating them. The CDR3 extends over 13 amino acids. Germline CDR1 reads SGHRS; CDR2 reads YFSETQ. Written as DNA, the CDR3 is TGCGCCAGCAGCTTAACAGGGCCCTATGGCTACACCTTC. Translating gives CASSLTGPYGYTF.

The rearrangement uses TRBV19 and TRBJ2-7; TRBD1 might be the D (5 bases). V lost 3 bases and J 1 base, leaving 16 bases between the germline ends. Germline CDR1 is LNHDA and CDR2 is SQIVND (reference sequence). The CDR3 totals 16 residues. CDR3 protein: CASSILPGQGSYEQYF. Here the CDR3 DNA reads TGTGCCAGTAGTATCCTCCCCGGGCAGGGATCCTACGAGCAGTACTTC. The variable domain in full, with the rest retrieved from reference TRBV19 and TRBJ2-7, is DGGITQSPKYLFRKEGQNVTLSCEQNLNHDAMYWYRQDPGQGLRLIYYSQIVNDFQKGDIAEGYSVSREKKESFPLTVTSAQKNPTAFYLCASSILPGQGSYEQYFGPGTRLTVT.

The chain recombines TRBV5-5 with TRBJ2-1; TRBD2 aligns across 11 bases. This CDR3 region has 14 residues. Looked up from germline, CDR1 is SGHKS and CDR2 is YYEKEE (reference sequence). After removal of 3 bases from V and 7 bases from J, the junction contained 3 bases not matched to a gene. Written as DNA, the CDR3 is TGTGCCAGCAGCTCTAGCGGGGGGCCGAATGAGCAGTTCTTC. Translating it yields CASSSSGGPNEQFF. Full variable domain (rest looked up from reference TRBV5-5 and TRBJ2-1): DAGVTQSPTHLIKTRGQQVTLRCSPISGHKSVSWYQQVLGQGPQFIFQYYEKEERGRGNFPDRFSARQFPNYSSELNVNALLLGDSALYLCASSSSGGPNEQFFGPGTRLTVL.

CDR3 in amino acids: CASSINGRGTLYSNQPQHF. The CDR3 DNA follows: TGTGCCAGTAGTATTAATGGTCGGGGGACCCTTTATAGCAATCAGCCCCAGCATTTT. V usage is TRBV19 and J usage is TRBJ1-5, with a weak D call TRBD1 (5 bases). CDR3 size: 19 residues. The V end was cut by 3 bases, the J end by 0 bases, with 21 bases between. Germline V gene lookup returns CDR1 LNHDA and CDR2 SQIVND (reference sequence).

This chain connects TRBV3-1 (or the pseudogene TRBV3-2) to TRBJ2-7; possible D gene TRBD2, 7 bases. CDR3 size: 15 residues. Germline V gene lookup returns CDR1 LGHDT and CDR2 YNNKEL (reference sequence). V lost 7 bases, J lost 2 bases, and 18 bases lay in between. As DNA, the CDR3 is TGTGCCAGCACCTTCTTCGGAGGGGGGGCCTACGAGCAGTACTTC. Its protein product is CASTFFGGGAYEQYF.

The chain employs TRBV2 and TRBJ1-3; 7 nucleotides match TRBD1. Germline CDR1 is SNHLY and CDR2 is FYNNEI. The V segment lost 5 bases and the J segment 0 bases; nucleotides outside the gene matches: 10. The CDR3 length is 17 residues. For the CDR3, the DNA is TGTGCCAGCAGTAGTATGGGACAGTTGAGCTCTGGAAACACCATATATTTT. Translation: CASSSMGQLSSGNTIYF.

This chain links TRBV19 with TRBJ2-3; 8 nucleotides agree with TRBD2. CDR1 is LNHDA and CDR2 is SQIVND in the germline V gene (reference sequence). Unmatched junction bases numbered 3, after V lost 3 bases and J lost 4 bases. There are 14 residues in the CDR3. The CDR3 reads CASSITAGADTQYF. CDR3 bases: TGTGCCAGTAGTATTACAGCGGGGGCAGATACGCAGTATTTT.

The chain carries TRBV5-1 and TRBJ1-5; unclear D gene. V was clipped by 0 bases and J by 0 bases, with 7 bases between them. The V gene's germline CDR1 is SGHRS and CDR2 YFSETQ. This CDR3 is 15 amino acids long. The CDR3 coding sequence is TGCGCCAGCAGCTTGGACAGTCCTAGCAATCAGCCCCAGCATTTT. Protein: CASSLDSPSNQPQHF. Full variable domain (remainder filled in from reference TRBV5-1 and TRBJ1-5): KAGVTQTPRYLIKTRGQQVTLSCSPISGHRSVSWYQQTPGQGLQFLFEYFSETQRNKGNFPGRFSGRQFSNSRSEMNVSTLELGDSALYLCASSLDSPSNQPQHFGDGTRLSIL.

CDR3 nucleotides: TGTGCCAGCAGCCTGTTGAGGGCCGAGGGCGCTGAAGCTTTCTTT. Translating gives CASSLLRAEGAEAFF. The V call is TRBV11-1, the J call TRBJ1-1; D is undetermined. The germline gives CDR1 SGHAT, CDR2 FQDESV (reference sequence). Trimming removed 5 bases from V and 6 bases from J, with 19 bases in between. The CDR3 sequence is 15 residues long.